A selection of T cell receptor beta chains follows, all from one sample in a study of neurological immune-mediated disorders. TCRdb independently ran MiXCR on the 5' RACE reads; one entry per CDR3 protein. The sample contains some 30,000 distinct CDR3 sequences, approximately 22% of which appear only once. Sequencing was performed on CD4+ T cells from blood. These receptors all come from a man between 50 and 59 years old with HTLV-1-associated myelopathy (HAM/TSP). CDR3s include the opening cysteine and the closing phenylalanine or tryptophan. The order of the fields is D gene, clone size, J gene, V gene, CDR3 DNA, CDR3 protein. The D gene is left open where the match is weak. For some rows the clone size is stated as once, few or many, or as a class when expanded; others skip it.

-	many	TRBJ2-2	TRBV20-1	TGCAGTGCTACGACTAGATACGGCGGGGAGCTGTTTTTT	CSATTRYGGELFF
TRBD2	-	TRBJ2-2	TRBV4-1	TGCGCCAGCAGCTCAAGCGGGGGAGGGACCGGGGAGCTGTTTTTT	CASSSSGGGTGELFF
-	many	TRBJ1-1	TRBV12-3/TRBV12-4	TGTGCCAGTTTATCAAGGGGAGTCGGGACTGAAGCTTTCTTT	CASLSRGVGTEAFF
-	many	TRBJ2-7	TRBV10-3	TGTGCCATCAGTGAGGGCGAAGTCCTGGGGCAGTACTTC	CAISEGEVLGQYF
-	medium-sized	TRBJ2-5	TRBV6-5	TGTGCCAGCAGTGGAAGTGGAGCAGAGACCCAGTACTTC	CASSGSGAETQYF
-	many	TRBJ2-6	TRBV5-1	TGCGCCAGCAGCTTGACGGGCTCTGGGGCCAACGTCCTGACTTTC	CASSLTGSGANVLTF
-	many	TRBJ2-2	TRBV5-8	TGTGCCAGCAGCTTGTCAACTCACACTAGGAACACCGGGGAGCTGTTTTTT	CASSLSTHTRNTGELFF
-	medium-sized	TRBJ2-3	TRBV7-2	TGTGCCAGCAGCTTAAGGGGAGCCACAGATACGCAGTATTTT	CASSLRGATDTQYF
-	-	TRBJ1-6	TRBV3-1	TGTGCCAGCAGCCCCGGGGGAAGCTCCTATAATTCACCCCTCCACTTT	CASSPGGSSYNSPLHF
TRBD1	-	TRBJ1-5	TRBV24-1	TGTGCCACCAGTGATTCCGGGCAGGGGGCGAATCAGCCCCAGCATTTT	CATSDSGQGANQPQHF
TRBD2	many	TRBJ2-5	TRBV12-3/TRBV12-4	TGTGCCAGCAGTTCCTTCGGGAGGGGGGAGACCCAGTACTTC	CASSSFGRGETQYF
-	many	TRBJ2-7	TRBV12-5	TGTGCTAGTGGTTTTGCCTACGAGCAGTACTTC	CASGFAYEQYF
-	many	TRBJ1-5	TRBV15	TGTGCCACCAGCCAGGACAATCAGCCCCAGCATTTT	CATSQDNQPQHF
-	few	TRBJ2-5	TRBV12-3/TRBV12-4	TGTGCCAGCAGTTTAGCTTGGACACCGGAGACCCAGTACTTC	CASSLAWTPETQYF
-	many	TRBJ2-3	TRBV20-1	TGCAGTGCTAGGCCCCGAGGGGGGGGCGACGCTCACACAGATACGCAGTATTTT	CSARPRGGGDAHTDTQYF
TRBD1	many	TRBJ1-6	TRBV5-1	TGCGCCAGCAGCTCGGGGACAGCTGATAATTCACCCCTCCACTTT	CASSSGTADNSPLHF
-	many	TRBJ2-3	TRBV20-1	TGCAGTGCTAGAGATCCGAACGGGGGCACAGATACGCAGTATTTT	CSARDPNGGTDTQYF
TRBD1	many	TRBJ1-3	TRBV2	TGTGCCAGCAGACAGGGGCGTGGGTCTGGAAACACCATATATTTT	CASRQGRGSGNTIYF
-	many	TRBJ2-2	TRBV5-1	TGCGCCAGCAAGAGGGCCGCCCGGGACACCGGGGAGCTGTTTTTT	CASKRAARDTGELFF
-	-	TRBJ2-2	TRBV12-3/TRBV12-4	TGTGCCAGCAACGTCGGGGTGGCGAACACCGGTGAGCTGTTTTTT	CASNVGVANTGELFF
TRBD2	many	TRBJ2-2	TRBV9	TGTGCCAGCGCCCGGACTAGCGGGGGGGCTCTGGGGACCGGGGAGCTGTTTTTT	CASARTSGGALGTGELFF
TRBD1	many	TRBJ2-7	TRBV20-1	TGCAGTGCTAGAGATAGGGACAGGGGGAGCTCCTACGAGCAGTACTTC	CSARDRDRGSSYEQYF
-	once	TRBJ1-6	TRBV19	TGTGCCAGTAGGAAGAGAATACTTTCACCACTCCACTTT	CASRKRILSPLHF
-	many	TRBJ2-2	TRBV25-1	TGTGCCAGCAGTGAAGGTGGGAGATCCGGGGAGCTGTTTTTT	CASSEGGRSGELFF
-	once	TRBJ2-7	TRBV12-3/TRBV12-4	TGTGCCAGCAGCCCCGGGCGAGAGCAGTACTTC	CASSPGREQYF
-	-	TRBJ1-2	TRBV6-6	TGTGCCAGCAGTTACAGGGGAGACCGCTATGGCTACACCTTC	CASSYRGDRYGYTF
-	many	TRBJ2-7	TRBV5-1	TGCGCCAGCAGCTTGGACCCCGGGTCCACCTACGAGCAGTACTTC	CASSLDPGSTYEQYF
-	many	TRBJ2-4	TRBV5-1	TGCGCCAGCAGCTTGGCCGGGGGCCAGGGAGACATTCAGTACTTC	CASSLAGGQGDIQYF
-	many	TRBJ1-6	TRBV2	TGTGCCAGCAGTGACGGGGTAACATACTATAATTCACCCCTCCACTTT	CASSDGVTYYNSPLHF
-	many	TRBJ2-7	TRBV5-1	TGCGCCAGCAGCACTCAGGGTGCGGCCTACGAGCAGTACTTC	CASSTQGAAYEQYF
-	many	TRBJ1-2	TRBV9	TGTGCCAGCAGCCGGGGAACGGGAGGCCCGAACTATGGCTACACCTTC	CASSRGTGGPNYGYTF
-	many	TRBJ1-2	TRBV7-8	TGTGCCAGCAGCTTAATCTCCGGCTATGGCTACACCTTC	CASSLISGYGYTF
TRBD1	many	TRBJ2-7	TRBV6-6	TGTGCCAGCAGTTACGCTCTGGGACAGGTACCCGCCTTC	CASSYALGQVPAF
TRBD1	-	TRBJ2-5	TRBV15	TGTGCCACCAGCTCGGGACAGGGCCGGTTTGGGAAAGAGACCCAGTACTTC	CATSSGQGRFGKETQYF
-	few	TRBJ2-3	TRBV29-1	TGCAGCGTTGAAGGAATGTCCGTCCCGACGTCCACAGATACGCAGTATTTT	CSVEGMSVPTSTDTQYF
TRBD2	many	TRBJ2-3	TRBV28	TGTGCCAGCAGATTGGCTAGCGGGGGGTCGGCGCAGTATTTT	CASRLASGGSAQYF
TRBD1	-	TRBJ2-6	TRBV6-6	TGTGCCAGCACCGGGGCCTGGACAGGTAGCTCTGGGGCCAACGTCCTGACTTTC	CASTGAWTGSSGANVLTF
-	many	TRBJ2-1	TRBV2	TGTGCCAGCAGACCGGGACACTACAATGAGCAGTTCTTC	CASRPGHYNEQFF
-	many	TRBJ1-3	TRBV4-1	TGCGCCAGCGGGACACCCCGGCCTGGAAACACCATATATTTT	CASGTPRPGNTIYF
-	-	TRBJ2-1	TRBV19	TGTGCCAGTTCGGGACCGCAATACAATGAGCAGTTCTTC	CASSGPQYNEQFF
TRBD2	many	TRBJ2-3	TRBV6-5	TGTGCCAGCAGTAAGGTGGCTAGCGGGAGCCGAAGCACAGATACGCAGTATTTT	CASSKVASGSRSTDTQYF
-	once	TRBJ1-6	TRBV18	TGTGCCAGCTCACCACAGGGGTCGGGGAATTCACCCCTCCACTTT	CASSPQGSGNSPLHF
TRBD1	many	TRBJ2-7	TRBV29-1	TGCAGCGTCGAACAGGGGATCAAAGGCGAGCAGTACTTC	CSVEQGIKGEQYF
-	many	TRBJ1-2	TRBV10-2	TGCGCCAGCAGTGAGGCCTCCGGGACTGCCTATGGCTACACCTTC	CASSEASGTAYGYTF
-	many	TRBJ1-1	TRBV5-6	TGTGCCAGCAGCACCTTGGGCGTGACAGCCGGGAACACTGAAGCTTTCTTT	CASSTLGVTAGNTEAFF
-	-	TRBJ1-2	TRBV5-1	TGCGCCAGCAGCTTCGGACAGAGCTCATATGGCTACACCTTC	CASSFGQSSYGYTF
TRBD2	many	TRBJ2-2	TRBV20-1	TGCAGTGCTAGACCTCCGGGACTAGCGGGAAGGAGAACCGGGGAGCTGTTTTTT	CSARPPGLAGRRTGELFF
-	-	TRBJ2-3	TRBV5-1	TGCGCCAGCAGCTTGTGGGGGGAGACAGATACGCAGTATTTT	CASSLWGETDTQYF
-	many	TRBJ1-2	TRBV20-1	TGCAGTGCTAGAGAACTGCCGGGGGTGGGCCCTACCTTC	CSARELPGVGPTF
-	-	TRBJ1-2	TRBV3-1	TGTGCCAGCAGCCAAGTGGGGAGGGCTAACTATGGCTACACCTTC	CASSQVGRANYGYTF
-	many	TRBJ2-7	TRBV20-1	TGCAGTGCTAAAGGACTTTTACCTTACGAGCAGTACTTC	CSAKGLLPYEQYF
-	many	TRBJ2-5	TRBV24-1	TGTGCCACCAGCGCCCCAGCCGGGGAGACCCAGTACTTC	CATSAPAGETQYF
TRBD2	-	TRBJ2-3	TRBV20-1	TGCAGTGCTAGATCCCCGGGCACCGGCGGGGGGCCAGATACGCAGTATTTT	CSARSPGTGGGPDTQYF
TRBD1	many	TRBJ1-5	TRBV2	TGTGCCAGCAGCCCACAGGGGATGAGCAATCAGCCCCAGCATTTT	CASSPQGMSNQPQHF
TRBD2	many	TRBJ2-7	TRBV5-1	TGCGCCAGCAGCTACTCAACCGGGACTAGCGTGCCCTACGAGCAGTACTTC	CASSYSTGTSVPYEQYF
-	-	TRBJ1-1	TRBV6-5	TGTGCCGTCTATCAGGGTGAGGTCTCGCGCACTGAAGCTTTCTTT	CAVYQGEVSRTEAFF
-	many	TRBJ1-1	TRBV3-1	TGTGCCAGCAGCCAAGAGAGGAGGGGACCGACTTTCTTT	CASSQERRGPTFF
-	many	TRBJ2-3	TRBV10-3	TGTGCCATCAGCCAGGGAAGGGCAGATACGCAGTATTTT	CAISQGRADTQYF
-	many	TRBJ1-1	TRBV7-9	TGTGCCAGCAGCCCGAGCGTGGCCGCTGAAGCTTTCTTT	CASSPSVAAEAFF